A single sample is the source of the 7 T cell receptor beta chains below, sequenced in a study of CD8 T cells in ankylosing spondylitis. General study results and limits: Ankylosing spondylitis blood appeared to be characterized by a TCR beta motif of 8 or 9 highly homologous variants.

MiXCR, run by TCRdb on the 5' RACE reads, gives a single entry per CDR3 protein. The table records some 700,000 distinct CDR3 sequences, around 17% of them present only once. Their antigen targets remain unknown. Material: blood, either unsorted or a sorted T cell fraction (not recorded which). The receptors stem from a male donor with ankylosing spondylitis.

This clonotype appeared a few times. V is TRBV12-3 or TRBV12-4 and J is TRBJ2-1; no definite D call. With 0 bases removed from V and 8 bases from J, the gap between germline ends came to 8 bases. This CDR3 comprises 13 residues. CDR3 sequence reads: CASSLATFDEQFF. The CDR3 region has the DNA TGTGCCAGCAGTTTAGCGACTTTCGATGAGCAGTTCTTC.

The chain uses TRBV4-3 and TRBJ2-1; TRBD2 might be the D (7 bases). The CDR3 has 14 residues. Germline V lookup: CDR1 LGHNA, CDR2 YSLEER. Trimming stripped 0 bases from V and 9 bases from J, with 12 bases between. CDR3 residues: CASSQEGAGAEQFF. DNA for the CDR3: TGCGCCAGCAGCCAAGAGGGGGCGGGAGCTGAGCAGTTCTTC.

J is TRBJ1-2 and V is TRBV2; no firm D call. The CDR3 is 12 amino acids. The germline gives CDR1 SNHLY, CDR2 FYNNEI. Trimming left V 8 bases short and J 5 bases short, with 12 bases between. The CDR3 reads CASRWNSYGYTF. Written as DNA, the CDR3 is TGTGCCAGCCGGTGGAATTCGTATGGCTACACCTTC. The full variable domain, its missing parts supplied by reference TRBV2 and TRBJ1-2, is EPEVTQTPSHQVTQMGQEVILRCVPISNHLYFYWYRQILGQKVEFLVSFYNNEISEKSEIFDDQFSVERPDGSNFTLKIRSTKLEDSAMYFCASRWNSYGYTFGSGTRLTVV.

V and J are TRBV29-1 and TRBJ1-6; 9 positions match TRBD1. Germline CDR1 is SQVTM and CDR2 is ANQGSEA. The V and J ends lost 6 bases and 7 bases, in that order; junction bases with no gene match: 7. The CDR3 is 14 amino acids. CDR3 DNA: TGCAGCGTGAGTGGGGACAGGGACAATTCACCCCTCCACTTT. Amino acid sequence: CSVSGDRDNSPLHF. The full variable domain, in which reference TRBV29-1 and TRBJ1-6 provide the parts outside the CDR3, is SAVISQKPSRDICQRGTSLTIQCQVDSQVTMMFWYRQQPGQSLTLIATANQGSEATYESGFVIDKFPISRPNLTFSTLTVSNMSPEDSSIYLCSVSGDRDNSPLHFGNGTRLTVT.

The chain couples TRBV12-3 or TRBV12-4 to TRBJ2-3; TRBD2 matches 8 bases. The trim removed 6 bases at V and 0 bases at J, leaving 5 bases unmatched. This CDR3 is 15 amino acids long. CDR3: CASRRLATSTDTQYF. CDR3 nucleotide sequence: TGTGCCAGCAGGAGACTAGCGACTAGCACAGATACGCAGTATTTT.

This clonotype was detected only a few times. The chain combines TRBV6-1 with TRBJ1-4; a weak D match, TRBD1 (6 bases). Per the germline V gene, CDR1 is MNHNS and CDR2 is SASEGT. The ends were cut back, 6 bases at V and 0 bases at J, with 11 bases in the middle. The CDR3 covers 15 residues. CDR3 sequence: CASSGGIATNEKLFF. CDR3 in DNA: TGTGCCAGCAGCGGGGGCATTGCAACTAATGAAAAACTGTTTTTT.

The rearrangement joins TRBV27 to TRBJ2-7, with D possibly being TRBD1 or TRBD2 (6 bases each). V lost 7 bases, J lost 5 bases, and 24 bases lay in between. The CDR3 covers 16 residues. Per germline, CDR1 MNHEY and CDR2 SMNVEV (reference sequence). CDR3 residues: CASIPFPGANPDEQYF. DNA for the CDR3: TGTGCCAGCATTCCCTTTCCGGGGGCTAATCCAGACGAGCAGTACTTC.